These 10 T cell receptor beta chains came from one sample sequenced in a study of control samples from healthy donors and cancer patients. TCRdb keeps only in-frame clones here, not all; method: immunoSEQ multiplex PCR. The data contain more than 25,000 clones, around 91% of them seen just once; the ten biggest clones take up about 12%. The sequencing input was PBMCs. All receptors come from a man aged 50-60 years with lung cancer.

This chain joins TRBV28 and TRBJ2-3; 10 positions agree with TRBD2. This CDR3 comprises 17 residues. Trimming at V came to 7 bases and at J to 0 bases, leaving 10 bases not matched to a gene. CDR1 and CDR2 from the germline V gene are MDHEN and SYDVKM. The CDR3 DNA follows: TGTGCCAGCACTCGCGTAGCGGGGGGTGATAGCACAGATACGCAGTATTTT. Translating gives CASTRVAGGDSTDTQYF.

The CDR3 DNA sequence: TGTGCCAGCAGCCTGGGTCAGGGCCAAGCTTTCTTT. Its protein is CASSLGQGQAFF. The rearrangement links TRBV11-2 to TRBJ1-1; D perhaps matches TRBD1 (5 bases). The germline V gene has CDR1 SGHAT and CDR2 FQNNGV. The CDR3 runs to 12 residues. The V gene lost 5 bases and the J gene lost 9 bases, with 13 bases spanning the gap.

This sequence joins TRBV7-9 and TRBJ2-7; D unresolved. Germline V CDR1 and CDR2: SEHNR, FQNEAQ (reference sequence). The CDR3 sequence is 14 residues long. Trimming took 3 bases from V and 2 from J, leaving 11 bases between them. The CDR3 DNA follows: TGTGCCAGCAGCTTGGCCATGCAGACCTACGAGCAGTACTTC. Protein product: CASSLAMQTYEQYF.

This clone was seen only a few times. V gene TRBV25-1 combines with J gene TRBJ2-7; TRBD1 matches at 7 bases. The CDR3 runs to 18 residues. The junction had 17 bases not matched to a gene; V was cut back by 3 bases and J by 3 bases. CDR1 is MGHDK, CDR2 SYGVNS, per germline. The chain's CDR3 is CASSEEQGGVGIVYEQYF. In DNA, the CDR3 is TGTGCCAGCAGTGAGGAGCAAGGGGGCGTTGGTATAGTCTACGAGCAGTACTTC.

The rearrangement uses TRBV14 and TRBJ1-2, with D uncertain. The V end was cut by 3 bases, the J end by 0 bases, with 8 bases between. The CDR3 length is 14 residues. CDR1 and CDR2 (germline): SGHDN, FVKESK. As DNA, the CDR3 is TGTGCCAGCAGCCAGAAGCAGACTAACTATGGCTACACCTTC. Protein: CASSQKQTNYGYTF. The variable domain in full, completed from reference TRBV14 and TRBJ1-2, reads EAGVTQFPSHSVIEKGQTVTLRCDPISGHDNLYWYRRVMGKEIKFLLHFVKESKQDESGMPNNRFLAERTGGTYSTLKVQPAELEDSGVYFCASSQKQTNYGYTFGSGTRLTVV.

The table lists this clone with a few counts. This rearrangement joins TRBV7-2 to TRBJ2-5; 10 nucleotides align to TRBD2. Germline V CDR1 and CDR2: SGHTA, FQGNSA. V shed 5 bases and J 9 bases; nucleotides not matched to a gene: 12. The CDR3 has 15 residues. This CDR3 reads CASSPSGGGTQAQYF. CDR3 coding DNA: TGTGCCAGCAGCCCGAGCGGGGGGGGGACTCAGGCCCAGTACTTC.

This clone is a singleton in its sample. The genes are TRBV19 and TRBJ1-3; D not certain. This CDR3 has 14 amino acids. The germline CDR1 and CDR2 sequences are LNHDA and SQIVND (reference sequence). Trimming left V 7 bases short and J 0 bases short, with 10 bases between. CDR3: CASTGGSSGNTIYF. CDR3 sequence (DNA): TGTGCCAGTACCGGAGGTTCCTCTGGAAACACCATATATTTT.

The chain carries TRBV6-5 and TRBJ2-3; no definite D call. The CDR3 loop spans 12 amino acids. V was clipped by 6 bases and J by 4 bases, with 8 bases between them. Germline loops: CDR1 MNHEY, CDR2 SVGAGI. The CDR3 DNA sequence: TGTGCCAGCAGGGCCGAGGCAGATACGCAGTATTTT. Amino acid sequence: CASRAEADTQYF.

The chain is built from TRBV14 and TRBJ1-3, with D possibly matching TRBD1 (6 bases). Trimming cost V 4 bases and J 0 bases, with 16 bases left between them. This CDR3 contains 17 residues. Germline CDR1 SGHDN, CDR2 FVKESK. The DNA of the CDR3 is TGTGCCAGCAGCCTAAACTCGGACAGACTCTCTGGAAACACCATATATTTT. This codes for CASSLNSDRLSGNTIYF.

This clone is a singleton in its sample. The chain has TRBV29-1 and TRBJ1-1, with 10 bases matching TRBD1. The CDR3 sequence is 14 residues long. The J segment lost 0 bases and the V segment lost 7 bases, leaving 5 bases of the junction unmatched. Germline CDR1 SQVTM, CDR2 ANQGSEA. The CDR3: CSAMTGGMNTEAFF. The CDR3 coding sequence is TGCAGCGCCATGACAGGGGGCATGAACACTGAAGCTTTCTTT.